The rows below give T cell receptor beta chains drawn from one sample of a study of T cell responses to AZD1222 COVID-19 vaccine. Generated by immunoSEQ multiplex PCR, the TCRdb table keeps only in-frame clones and is missing some. The table records approximately 80,000 clones, 75% to 90% of them present only once. This specimen consisted of peripheral blood, obtained on day 0 of AZD1222 vaccination. These receptor sequences come from an adult in good health. CDR3s include the opening cysteine and the closing phenylalanine or tryptophan. The D gene is left open where the match is weak. For some rows the clone size is stated as once, few or many, or as a class when expanded; others skip it.

TRBD2,NA,TRBV4-1,TRBJ2-7,TGCGCCAGCAGCCAAAGTGCTAGCGGGCCCTCCTACGAGCAGTACTTC,CASSQSASGPSYEQYF
TRBD1,NA,TRBV19,TRBJ2-5,TGTGCCAGTACCCCGGGACAGGGAAAAGAGACCCAGTACTTC,CASTPGQGKETQYF
NA,NA,TRBV27,TRBJ1-1,TGTGCCACGCAAACCATGGGGGCTGAAGCTTTCTTT,CATQTMGAEAFF
NA,NA,TRBV6-6,TRBJ1-1,TGTGCCAGCAGTTACTCGGCTGGGACTGAAGCTTTCTTT,CASSYSAGTEAFF
NA,NA,TRBV19,TRBJ2-1,TGTGCCAGTAGTATCGGATCGGGCAATGAGCAGTTCTTC,CASSIGSGNEQFF
NA,NA,TRBV4-3,TRBJ1-1,TGCGCCAGCAGCCAAGATCGCGGTGGCCCCACTGAAGCTTTCTTT,CASSQDRGGPTEAFF
NA,NA,TRBV9,TRBJ2-3,TGTGCCAGCAGCGTAGCAGATACGCAGTATTTT,CASSVADTQYF
NA,NA,TRBV7-9,TRBJ1-2,TGTGCCAGCAGCTTGACCGGGACCCTCTATGGCTACACCTTC,CASSLTGTLYGYTF
NA,NA,TRBV3-1/TRBV3-2,TRBJ2-1,TGTGCCAGCAGCCACCTCCCCCAGGCATCGGCACATGAGCAGTTCTTC,CASSHLPQASAHEQFF
TRBD2,NA,TRBV15,TRBJ2-3,TGTGCCACCAGCGTTGATACCCCCGGGACTAGCCCCACAGATACGCAGTATTTT,CATSVDTPGTSPTDTQYF
NA,NA,TRBV23-1,TRBJ1-1,TGCGCCAGCATTTCCCCGGGACATCTGAACACTGAAGCTTTCTTT,CASISPGHLNTEAFF
NA,NA,TRBV10-2,TRBJ2-7,TGCGCAACCAGACACATCCAGAGCTACGAGCAGTACTTC,CATRHIQSYEQYF
NA,NA,TRBV7-6,TRBJ1-3,TGTGCCAGCAGCTTAGCAGGACGGCTGCTTTCTGGAAACACCATATATTTT,CASSLAGRLLSGNTIYF
NA,few,TRBV11-3,TRBJ2-1,TGTGCCAGCAGCGGGCCTAGCAAGAATGAGCAGTTCTTC,CASSGPSKNEQFF
NA,once,TRBV19,TRBJ1-1,TGTGCCAGTAGTATATTGGGCGGGGCCGCTTTCTTT,CASSILGGAAFF
NA,NA,TRBV9,TRBJ1-4,TGTGCCAGCAGCGTAGAAGGAGGGGAGGGTGAAAAACTGTTTTTT,CASSVEGGEGEKLFF
NA,NA,TRBV7-3,TRBJ1-2,TGTGCCAGCAGCTTAAACGAGGATGGGACGGGCTACACCTTC,CASSLNEDGTGYTF
NA,NA,TRBV24-1,TRBJ2-5,TGTGCCACCAGTGATCCCAGCATAGGAGAGACCCAGTACTTC,CATSDPSIGETQYF
NA,NA,TRBV3-1/TRBV3-2,TRBJ1-2,TGTGCCAGCAGCCAAGTGGGGGCCCTTAACTATGGCTACACCTTC,CASSQVGALNYGYTF
TRBD1,NA,TRBV6-5,TRBJ2-1,TGTGCCAGCAGTTACTCGATAGGACAGGTGTACAATGAGCAGTTCTTC,CASSYSIGQVYNEQFF
NA,NA,TRBV6-5,TRBJ2-7,TGTGCCAGCAAGCGGTTCCTCTCCTACGAGCAGTACTTC,CASKRFLSYEQYF
NA,NA,TRBV28,TRBJ1-2,TGTGCCAGCGGACTACACTATGGCTACACCTTC,CASGLHYGYTF
NA,NA,TRBV19,TRBJ2-6,TGTGCCAGTAGTGTTGGGGGTTCCGGGGCCAACGTCCTGACTTTC,CASSVGGSGANVLTF
NA,once,TRBV19,TRBJ1-3,TGTGCCACCCACCTTGGAAACACCATATATTTT,CATHLGNTIYF
NA,NA,TRBV3-1/TRBV3-2,TRBJ1-4,TGTGCCAGCAGCTTTTACCGTAATGAAAAACTGTTTTTT,CASSFYRNEKLFF
TRBD1,NA,TRBV11-3,TRBJ2-7,TGTGCCAGCAGCCCCGGACAGGGGTTTGGGTCAAGAGAGCAGTACTTC,CASSPGQGFGSREQYF
NA,NA,TRBV19,TRBJ2-7,TGTGCCAGCTCAGGCAAATATCCCTACGAGCAGTACTTC,CASSGKYPYEQYF
TRBD1,NA,TRBV5-6,TRBJ2-7,TGTGCCAGCAGCAGAACGACAGGGGCCAGGTCCGAGCAGTACTTC,CASSRTTGARSEQYF
NA,NA,TRBV5-4,TRBJ1-2,TGTGCCAGCAGCTTGGAGGCAGACGACTATGGCTACACCTTC,CASSLEADDYGYTF
NA,NA,TRBV6-1,TRBJ1-2,TGTGCCAGCAGTGATTACGCCGTGGGCGGCTATGGCTACACCTTC,CASSDYAVGGYGYTF
NA,NA,TRBV19,TRBJ1-2,TGTGCCAGTAGTATTGACAGGACGGCTAGTGGCTACACCTTC,CASSIDRTASGYTF
NA,NA,TRBV5-1,TRBJ1-4,TGCGCCAGCAGCAGAACAGTAAATGAAAAACTGTTTTTT,CASSRTVNEKLFF
TRBD1,NA,TRBV7-2,TRBJ2-3,TGTGCCAGCGACCCGGGACAGGGTCTTACGCAGTATTTT,CASDPGQGLTQYF
TRBD1,once,TRBV27,TRBJ1-1,TGTGCCAGCAGTTTAAAGACAGGGGGCGTCATGAACACTGAAGCTTTCTTT,CASSLKTGGVMNTEAFF
NA,NA,TRBV9,TRBJ1-2,TGTGCCAGCCGCGGGGACTATGGCTACACCTTC,CASRGDYGYTF
NA,once,TRBV19,TRBJ2-7,TGTGCCAGTAGTATATCATCTAAGGGGCTGAGCGAGCAGTACTTC,CASSISSKGLSEQYF
NA,NA,TRBV9,TRBJ2-6,TGTGCCAGCAGCCCTCGGACGGAAAGGACCTCTGGGGCCAACGTCCTGACTTTC,CASSPRTERTSGANVLTF
NA,NA,TRBV30,TRBJ1-2,TGTGCGGGCGTCAGGGGCGGAGGCTATGGCTACACCTTC,CAGVRGGGYGYTF
NA,NA,TRBV11-2,TRBJ1-2,TGTGCCAGCACCCCCTGGGCCTCTTTAGCCTATGGCTACACCTTC,CASTPWASLAYGYTF
NA,NA,TRBV5-5,TRBJ1-3,TGTGCCAGCAGCTTAGGACTGCTTAAGAGCTCTGGAAACACCATATATTTT,CASSLGLLKSSGNTIYF
TRBD1,NA,TRBV28,TRBJ1-2,TGTGCCAGCAACCAGGGGGGAAGAGACTATGGCTACACCTTC,CASNQGGRDYGYTF
NA,NA,TRBV7-9,TRBJ1-1,TGTGCCAGCAGCCCCTCTGGGGGACTGAACACTGAAGCTTTCTTT,CASSPSGGLNTEAFF
TRBD1,NA,TRBV7-2,TRBJ1-2,TGTGCCAGCAGGCCCGGCCTGGGGACAGGGGTCTATGGCTACACCTTC,CASRPGLGTGVYGYTF